The source of this T cell receptor (beta chain) is a study of cytomegalovirus exposure and HLA in healthy donors. Findings and limits, study-wide: It was 164 TCR beta chains that were listed as cytomegalovirus-associated. When a later analysis compared HLA-associated TCR beta chains with equally common others, the HLA-associated chains turned out to be more clonally expanded and to have lower generation probabilities.

Concerning this clone: No antigen is known for it.

The CDR3 totals 14 residues. V was pared by 2 bases and J by 2 bases, with 2 bases of the junction left unmatched. Germline CDR1 MNHEY, CDR2 SVGAGI. Use of 60 Vbeta and 13 Jbeta primers characterized the PCR. Sequenced by immunoSEQ multiplex PCR; TCRdb stores in-frame clones only, minus some. This sample yields about 70,000 clones, of which just under 75% are seen a single time; roughly 10% belongs to the top ten. This TCR derives from a human donor in good health. The chain combines TRBV6-5 with TRBJ2-5, with 7 bases matching TRBD2. Sequencing input: PBMCs. The CDR3 spells CASSYEAGQETQYF. The CDR3 DNA is TGTGCCAGCAGTTACGAAGCGGGACAAGAGACCCAGTACTTC.